This is a list of T cell receptor beta chains from one sample in a study of CD8 T cells in Susac syndrome. MiXCR, run by TCRdb on the immunoSEQ multiplex PCR reads, gives a single entry per CDR3 protein. This table holds about 250,000 distinct CDR3 sequences, about 93% found once. The sample consisted of CD4+ T cells from PBMCs. The receptors shown here come from a human donor with multiple sclerosis. The CDR3 runs from the conserved cysteine through the conserved F or W. D genes are given only for firm matches.

d_call: TRBD1; j_call: TRBJ1-1; v_call: TRBV29-1; cdr3_aa: CSVHRGVTEAFF; cdr3_nt: TGCAGCGTGCACAGGGGTGTCACTGAAGCTTTCTTT
d_call: TRBD2; j_call: TRBJ2-2; v_call: TRBV4-1; cdr3_aa: CASSPDTLAGGPTGELFF; cdr3_nt: TGCGCCAGCAGTCCAGATACACTAGCGGGAGGGCCAACCGGGGAGCTGTTTTTT
d_call: .; j_call: TRBJ2-2; v_call: TRBV10-3; cdr3_aa: CAIRGEYTGELFF; cdr3_nt: TGTGCCATCAGGGGAGAGTACACCGGGGAGCTGTTTTTT
d_call: .; j_call: TRBJ1-4; v_call: TRBV12-3/TRBV12-4; cdr3_aa: CASSFQEKLFF; cdr3_nt: TGTGCCAGCAGTTTTCAAGAAAAACTGTTTTTT
d_call: .; j_call: TRBJ2-7; v_call: TRBV9; cdr3_aa: CASSVAAGAYEQYF; cdr3_nt: TGTGCCAGCAGCGTAGCGGCAGGGGCCTACGAGCAGTACTTC
d_call: .; j_call: TRBJ2-1; v_call: TRBV20-1; cdr3_aa: CSARDPAGLEQFF; cdr3_nt: TGCAGTGCTAGAGATCCAGCTGGGCTTGAGCAGTTCTTC
d_call: .; j_call: TRBJ1-1; v_call: TRBV10-2; cdr3_aa: CASSDQVNTEAFF; cdr3_nt: TGCGCCAGCAGTGATCAAGTGAACACTGAAGCTTTCTTT
d_call: .; j_call: TRBJ1-5; v_call: TRBV27; cdr3_aa: CASSLARAVQPQHF; cdr3_nt: TGTGCCAGCAGTTTGGCGCGGGCGGTTCAGCCCCAGCATTTT
d_call: .; j_call: TRBJ1-6; v_call: TRBV13; cdr3_aa: CASSSGRLNSPLHF; cdr3_nt: TGTGCCAGCAGCTCGGGCCGACTCAATTCACCCCTCCACTTT
d_call: .; j_call: TRBJ1-3; v_call: TRBV27; cdr3_aa: CASRPTGTGNTIYF; cdr3_nt: TGTGCCAGCAGGCCCACAGGGACAGGAAACACCATATATTTT